Presented here are 29 T cell receptor beta chains from one specimen sequenced in a study of post-analysis software for immune sequencing data. Study-level findings and limits: With TRBV5-6, TRBV5-1 and TRBV20-1 included, about five TRBV segments were more frequent in patients than in controls.

TCR beta cDNA libraries had unique molecular identifiers. One entry per CDR3 protein results from TCRdb running MiXCR on the PCR reads. The sample gives about 460,000 distinct CDR3 sequences, 40% to 55% of which show up once; 12% is in the top ten. No antigen has been identified for these receptors. What was sequenced was blood. All receptors come from a girl aged 10-17 years with multiple sclerosis.

The V call is TRBV20-1, the J call TRBJ2-7, with TRBD2 identical over 9 bases. The CDR3 runs to 13 residues. Losses at the gene ends were 4 bases for V and 2 bases for J; bases not matched to a gene: 3. The V gene's germline CDR1 is DFQATT and CDR2 SNEGSKA (reference sequence). The CDR3 sequence is CSATASGTYEQYF. As DNA, the CDR3 is TGCAGTGCTACTGCTAGCGGGACCTACGAGCAGTACTTC.

V gene TRBV7-9 combines with J gene TRBJ2-5, with D unclear. This CDR3 comprises 13 residues. V lost 7 bases to trimming and J lost 4 bases, with 13 bases between them. CDR1 and CDR2 from the germline V gene are SEHNR and FQNEAQ (reference sequence). The DNA for the CDR3 is TGTGCCAGCACCCCTAGTGTAGGAGAGACCCAGTACTTC. Translated, it gives CASTPSVGETQYF.

This clonotype was recorded a few times. This rearrangement joins TRBV5-1 to TRBJ2-5; 14 positions agree with TRBD2. The V gene end was trimmed by 0 bases and the J gene end by 3 bases; junction bases not matched to a gene: 7. Germline CDR1 is SGHRS and CDR2 is YFSETQ. This CDR3 region has 18 residues. As DNA, the CDR3 is TGCGCCAGCAGCTTGGATGGACTAGCGGGAGGAGGGAAAGAGACCCAGTACTTC. Its translation is CASSLDGLAGGGKETQYF.

V gene TRBV28 combines with J gene TRBJ2-1; 7 nucleotides agree with TRBD1. Trimming removed 2 bases from V and 3 bases from J; junction bases left unmatched: 4. CDR1 and CDR2 (germline): MDHEN, SYDVKM. The CDR3 is 15 residues long. In DNA form, the CDR3 reads TGTGCCAGCAGTTTAGGACAGGTGAACTACAATGAGCAGTTCTTC. As protein: CASSLGQVNYNEQFF.

This clonotype was seen only a few times. J is TRBJ2-7 and V is TRBV27, with D perhaps matching TRBD1 or TRBD2 (5 bases each). V lost 4 bases, J lost 4 bases, and 14 bases lay in between. Germline loops: CDR1 MNHEY, CDR2 SMNVEV (reference sequence). The CDR3 has 14 amino acids. The chain's CDR3 is CASSSGTAGYEQYF. The CDR3, as DNA: TGTGCCAGCAGTTCCGGGACCGCCGGGTACGAGCAGTACTTC.

The chain carries TRBV12-3 or TRBV12-4 and TRBJ1-1, with 7 bases aligning to TRBD1. V dropped 6 bases and J dropped 1; count of bases not matched to a gene: 5. CDR3 length: 14 residues. The CDR3 region has the DNA TGTGCCAGCAGATACAGGGGACCGAACACTGAAGCTTTCTTT. Its translation: CASRYRGPNTEAFF.

The chain has TRBV20-1 and TRBJ2-1; 14 nucleotides align to TRBD2. The J segment lost 6 bases and the V segment lost 7 bases, leaving 11 bases of the junction unmatched. The germline V gene has CDR1 DFQATT and CDR2 SNEGSKA (reference sequence). The CDR3 extends over 16 amino acids. The CDR3 DNA reads TGCAGTGTCCGGGGACTAGCGGGAGTCGGGCTCAATGAGCAGTTCTTC. This codes for CSVRGLAGVGLNEQFF.

The table lists this clonotype with a few counts. The chain has TRBV20-1 and TRBJ2-1, with 8 bases lining up with TRBD1. V lost 5 bases, J lost 7 bases, and 7 bases stayed unmatched. The CDR3 is 13 residues long. Germline values: CDR1 DFQATT, CDR2 SNEGSKA (reference sequence). Written as DNA, the CDR3 is TGCAGTGCTTCCGGACAGGGTCGGAATGAGCAGTTCTTC. This encodes CSASGQGRNEQFF.

This clonotype was counted only a few times. This chain joins TRBV3-1 and TRBJ2-2; D is uncertain. This CDR3 has 13 residues. The V gene lost 1 base and the J gene lost 5 bases, with 5 bases spanning the gap. Germline V CDR1 and CDR2: LGHDT, YNNKEL (reference sequence). The CDR3 loop reads CASSQGITGELFF. The CDR3 nucleotides read TGTGCCAGCAGCCAAGGAATTACCGGGGAGCTGTTTTTT.

The gene calls are TRBV6-5 and TRBJ1-2; no firm D call. This CDR3 region has 15 residues. Germline V gives CDR1 MNHEY, CDR2 SVGAGI. V gave up 6 bases and J gave up 7 bases, with 21 bases separating them. The CDR3 DNA reads TGTGCCAGCAGCCCCAGGCGTCAAATCGCCGTTGGCTACACCTTC. Translation: CASSPRRQIAVGYTF.

The gene calls are TRBV28 and TRBJ2-5; D unresolved. Germline V gene lookup returns CDR1 MDHEN and CDR2 SYDVKM. CDR3 size: 15 residues. Trimming took off 5 bases at V and 5 bases at J, with 18 bases between the two ends. The CDR3 DNA follows: TGTGCCAGCAGTCTCGGACCCCCCGGTCGGGAGACCCAGTACTTC. It translates to CASSLGPPGRETQYF.

This clonotype was counted a single time. V usage is TRBV6-6 and J usage is TRBJ2-3, with D tentatively TRBD1 (7 bases). V lost 2 bases to trimming and J lost 6 bases, with 15 bases between them. Germline V gene sequence: CDR1 MNHNY, CDR2 SVGAGI (reference sequence). This CDR3 contains 15 residues. CDR3: CASSYPGRGVDTQYF. In DNA form, the CDR3 reads TGTGCCAGCAGTTACCCTGGCAGGGGGGTTGATACGCAGTATTTT.

V usage is TRBV27 and J usage is TRBJ1-5; 11 bases match TRBD1. Germline loops: CDR1 MNHEY, CDR2 SMNVEV (reference sequence). The CDR3 extends over 17 amino acids. V lost 0 bases, J lost 4 bases, and 5 bases stayed unmatched. The CDR3 protein is CASSLSRTGGANQPQHF. CDR3 in DNA: TGTGCCAGCAGTTTATCCCGGACAGGGGGCGCGAATCAGCCCCAGCATTTT.

The chain combines TRBV7-2 with TRBJ2-1; 7 bases match TRBD2. Germline V gene lookup returns CDR1 SGHTA and CDR2 FQGNSA. The CDR3 spans 17 residues. V gave up 0 bases and J gave up 7 bases; unmatched junction bases: 12. The CDR3 protein is CASSLAGGEGSGNEQFF. CDR3 bases: TGTGCCAGCAGCTTAGCCGGCGGGGAGGGGAGTGGGAATGAGCAGTTCTTC.

This clonotype came up a few times. The V gene is TRBV20-1, the J gene TRBJ2-3; the match to TRBD1 covers 9 bases. V was clipped by 8 bases and J by 5 bases; unmatched bases: 8. This CDR3 comprises 13 residues. From germline, CDR1 is DFQATT and CDR2 SNEGSKA (reference sequence). The DNA for the CDR3 is TGCAGTCCGGGACAGGGCGCGGAAGATACGCAGTATTTT. This gives the protein CSPGQGAEDTQYF.

J is TRBJ2-1 and V is TRBV6-6, with D perhaps TRBD2 (5 bases). V shed 0 bases and J shed 4 bases, with 7 bases lying between them. Germline values: CDR1 MNHNY, CDR2 SVGAGI (reference sequence). CDR3 size: 14 residues. The CDR3 loop reads CASSYSGDYNEQFF. CDR3 DNA: TGTGCCAGCAGTTACTCCGGGGATTACAATGAGCAGTTCTTC.

The genes are TRBV14 and TRBJ2-5; 13 positions agree with TRBD2. The DNA matches TRBJ2-7 better at its end, which makes the J call doubtful. From germline, CDR1 is SGHDN and CDR2 FVKESK. The CDR3 is 15 residues long. The CDR3 DNA is TGTGCCAGCAGCTTCCGGACTAGCGGGAGTTACGAGCAGTACTTC. Translation: CASSFRTSGSYEQYF.

Note on this clonotype: At one boundary the junction diverges from the germline segment, which might be a read error. The chain joins TRBV10-1 to TRBJ2-1; 8 bases align to TRBD2. Looked up from germline, CDR1 is WNHNN and CDR2 is SYGVQD (reference sequence). There are 15 residues in the CDR3. The CDR3 protein is CASRESGGSYNEQFF. CDR3 bases: TGCGCCAGCCGTGAGTCGGGGGGGTCCTACAATGAGCAGTTCTTC.

The rearrangement joins TRBV20-1 to TRBJ1-6; D is possibly TRBD1 (5 bases). This CDR3 has 14 amino acids. Germline CDR1 is DFQATT and CDR2 is SNEGSKA (reference sequence). V lost 2 bases to trimming and J lost 9 bases, with 14 bases between them. DNA of the CDR3: TGCAGTGCTAGACTTCCGCCGGGACTTTCACCCCTCCACTTT. Its translation is CSARLPPGLSPLHF.

This chain connects TRBV7-6 to TRBJ2-3, with D possibly TRBD1 on 6 matching bases. Germline lookup yields CDR1 SGHVS and CDR2 FNYEAQ. V lost 5 bases to trimming and J lost 1 base, with 10 bases between them. There are 14 residues in the CDR3. The CDR3 protein is CASSIAGGTDTQYF. CDR3 coding DNA: TGTGCCAGCAGCATTGCAGGGGGCACAGATACGCAGTATTTT.

This chain uses TRBV9 with TRBJ2-2; 9 bases agree with TRBD2. CDR1 SGDLS and CDR2 YYNGEE come from the germline V gene. V lost 1 base to trimming and J lost 8 bases; unmatched junction nucleotides: 9. The CDR3 is made up of 16 amino acids. CDR3 nucleotides: TGTGCCAGCAGCGTATTAGCGGGAGAGGTGGCAGGGGAGCTGTTTTTT. Protein product: CASSVLAGEVAGELFF. Supplemented by reference TRBV9 and TRBJ2-2, the full variable domain reads DSGVTQTPKHLITATGQRVTLRCSPRSGDLSVYWYQQSLDQGLQFLIQYYNGEERAKGNILERFSAQQFPDLHSELNLSSLELGDSALYFCASSVLAGEVAGELFFGEGSRLTVL.

The V gene is TRBV3-1, the J gene TRBJ1-2; D remains unclear. This CDR3 is 13 amino acids long. V lost 0 bases and J 5 bases, leaving 7 bases between the germline ends. The germline CDR1 and CDR2 sequences are LGHDT and YNNKEL (reference sequence). CDR3: CASSQEKRYGYTF. As DNA, the CDR3 is TGTGCCAGCAGCCAAGAGAAAAGATATGGCTACACCTTC.

This clonotype was seen only a few times. V is TRBV27 and J is TRBJ2-5; D remains ambiguous. V lost 6 bases to trimming and J lost 6 bases, with 14 bases between them. From germline, CDR1 is MNHEY and CDR2 SMNVEV (reference sequence). The CDR3 extends over 13 amino acids. The CDR3 region is CASSSGPVKTQYF. The CDR3 bases are TGTGCCAGCAGCTCAGGCCCGGTAAAGACCCAGTACTTC.

This clonotype has a handful of counts. V is TRBV7-2 and J is TRBJ2-5; D is ambiguous. This CDR3 region has 14 residues. CDR1 and CDR2 from the germline V gene are SGHTA and FQGNSA. V lost 5 bases, J lost 11 bases, and 21 bases lay in between. The CDR3 DNA is TGTGCCAGCAGCCTGGAGCTGGAGAACAATGAGCAGTACTTC. Translation gives CASSLELENNEQYF. The entire variable domain, with the rest obtained from reference TRBV7-2 and TRBJ2-5, is as follows: GAGVSQSPSNKVTEKGKDVELRCDPISGHTALYWYRQSLGQGLEFLIYFQGNSAPDKSGLPSDRFSAERTGGSVSTLTIQRTQQEDSAVYLCASSLELENNEQYFGPGTRLLVL.

The CDR3 here is CASRDREWRESRTDTQYF. Here the CDR3 DNA reads TGTGCCAGCCGGGACAGGGAGTGGCGGGAAAGTCGGACAGATACGCAGTATTTT. This rearrangement joins TRBV6-1 to TRBJ2-3; TRBD1 agrees at 9 bases. The CDR3 length is 18 residues. The trim removed 8 bases at V and 3 bases at J, leaving 18 bases unmatched. From germline, CDR1 is MNHNS and CDR2 SASEGT.

The V call is TRBV6-5, the J call TRBJ2-1; TRBD1 agrees at 9 bases. Trimming removed 7 bases from V and 5 bases from J; junction bases left unmatched: 9. Germline CDR1 MNHEY, CDR2 SVGAGI. This CDR3 spans 15 amino acids. The CDR3 loop is CASTTDRGVDNEQFF. The CDR3 DNA sequence: TGTGCCAGCACAACCGACAGGGGGGTAGACAATGAGCAGTTCTTC.

On this clonotype itself: Possible read error: a much larger clone is one base away. The rearrangement joins TRBV10-3 to TRBJ2-5; possible D gene TRBD1, 5 bases. The germline V gene has CDR1 ENHRY and CDR2 SYGVKD. This CDR3 is 11 amino acids long. V lost 11 bases, J lost 11 bases, and 18 bases lay in between. The CDR3 bases are TGTGCCTCACAGGACGATTACAAGCAGTACTTC. Protein: CASQDDYKQYF.

The chain combines TRBV30 with TRBJ1-1; D unresolved. The CDR3 has 14 residues. V shed 3 bases and J shed 1 base, with 12 bases lying between them. Per germline, CDR1 GTSNPN and CDR2 SVGIG (reference sequence). The CDR3 reads CAWSRGFANTEAFF. The CDR3 region has the DNA TGTGCCTGGAGCCGGGGTTTTGCGAACACTGAAGCTTTCTTT.

In nucleotides, the CDR3 is TGTGCCTGGAGCCCGGGACTAGCGGGACCCCACGAGCAGTACTTC. It specifies CAWSPGLAGPHEQYF. The chain uses TRBV30 and TRBJ2-7, with 13 positions matching TRBD2. CDR3 size: 15 residues. Germline V gives CDR1 GTSNPN, CDR2 SVGIG (reference sequence). With V trimmed by 3 bases and J by 5 bases, 7 bases remained unmatched. Using reference TRBV30 and TRBJ2-7 for the parts outside the CDR3, the full variable domain is SQTIHQWPATLVQPVGSPLSLECTVEGTSNPNLYWYRQAAGRGLQLLFYSVGIGQISSEVPQNLSASRPQDRQFILSSKKLLLSDSGFYLCAWSPGLAGPHEQYFGPGTRLTVT.